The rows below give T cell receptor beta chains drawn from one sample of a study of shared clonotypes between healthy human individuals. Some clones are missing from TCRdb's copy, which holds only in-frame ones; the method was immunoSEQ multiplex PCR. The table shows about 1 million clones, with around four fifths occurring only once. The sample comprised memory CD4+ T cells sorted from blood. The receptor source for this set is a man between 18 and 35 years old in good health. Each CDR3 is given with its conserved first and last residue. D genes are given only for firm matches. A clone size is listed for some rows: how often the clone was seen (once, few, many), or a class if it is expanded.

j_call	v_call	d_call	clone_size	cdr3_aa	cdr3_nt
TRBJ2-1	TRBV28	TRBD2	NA	CASRLRGDEQFF	TGTGCCAGCAGACTCCGGGGGGATGAGCAGTTCTTC
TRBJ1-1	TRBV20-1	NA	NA	CSALDRTEAFF	TGCAGTGCTCTCGACAGGACTGAAGCTTTCTTT
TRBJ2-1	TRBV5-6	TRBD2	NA	CASSAAAGGRNNEQFF	TGTGCCAGCAGCGCTGCAGCGGGGGGGCGAAATAATGAGCAGTTCTTC
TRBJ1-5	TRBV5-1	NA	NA	CASSLGEGGNQPQHF	TGCGCCAGCAGCTTAGGGGAGGGCGGCAATCAGCCCCAGCATTTT
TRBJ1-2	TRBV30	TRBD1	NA	CAWTYRGNLPGYTF	TGTGCCTGGACCTACAGGGGAAACTTGCCCGGCTACACCTTC
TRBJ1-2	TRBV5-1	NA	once	CASSAGQNGYTF	TGCGCCAGCAGCGCAGGACAGAACGGCTACACCTTC
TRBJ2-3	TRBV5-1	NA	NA	CASSLGVDTQYF	TGCGCCAGCAGCTTAGGGGTTGATACGCAGTATTTT
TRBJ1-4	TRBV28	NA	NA	CASSPRGPRAEKLFF	TGTGCCAGCAGTCCCCGGGGTCCGAGGGCTGAAAAACTGTTTTTT
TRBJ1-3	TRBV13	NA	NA	CASSLGISGYSGNTIYF	TGTGCCAGCAGCTTAGGTATTTCGGGGTACTCTGGAAACACCATATATTTT
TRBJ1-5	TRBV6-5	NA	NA	CASSSPHSNQPQHF	TGTGCCAGCAGCAGTCCACATAGCAATCAGCCCCAGCATTTT